This T cell receptor beta chain was identified in a study of control samples from healthy donors and cancer patients. This CDR3 has 15 amino acids. Trimming removed 6 bases from V and 1 base from J, with 13 bases in between. The germline gives CDR1 MDHEN, CDR2 SYDVKM. Sequencing was performed with immunoSEQ multiplex PCR; in TCRdb, only in-frame clones are kept and a portion is missing. The repertoire consists of roughly 34,000 clones, with 85% to 90% occurring once and the leading ten covering more than 1.5%. The TCR was taken from a woman between 35 and 50 years old with lung cancer. The gene calls are TRBV28 and TRBJ1-5; D perhaps matches TRBD1 (6 bases). The source material was PBMCs. The CDR3 is CASRITGSSNQPQHF. In DNA form, the CDR3 reads TGTGCCAGCAGGATAACAGGGAGCAGCAATCAGCCCCAGCATTTT.